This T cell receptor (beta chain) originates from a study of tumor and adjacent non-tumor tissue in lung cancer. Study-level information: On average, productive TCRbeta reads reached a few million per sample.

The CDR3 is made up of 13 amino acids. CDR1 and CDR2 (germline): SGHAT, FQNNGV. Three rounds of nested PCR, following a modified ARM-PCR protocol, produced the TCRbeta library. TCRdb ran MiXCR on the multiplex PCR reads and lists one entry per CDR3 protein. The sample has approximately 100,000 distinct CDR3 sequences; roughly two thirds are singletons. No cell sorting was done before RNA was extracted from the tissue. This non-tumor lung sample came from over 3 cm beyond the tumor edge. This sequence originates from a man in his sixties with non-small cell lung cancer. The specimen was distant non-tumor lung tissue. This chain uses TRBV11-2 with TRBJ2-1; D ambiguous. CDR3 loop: CDSSLMTYNEQFF. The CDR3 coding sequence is TGTGATAGCAGCCTAATGACCTACAATGAGCAGTTCTTC.